The 4 T cell receptor beta chains listed next were all sequenced from one sample in a study of T-cell reconstitution after alpha-beta-depleted transplantation in children. Unique molecular identifiers were incorporated during preparation of the TCRbeta library. MiXCR, run by TCRdb on the PCR reads, gives a single entry per CDR3 protein. The table records approximately 91,000 distinct CDR3 sequences, roughly 8.4% of them present only once. Specimen: PBMCs from the stem cell graft donor, collected from the stem cell graft. The receptors here all came from a human donor who donated a stem cell graft to a child with congenital amegakaryocytic thrombocytopenia.

This clonotype was seen at least ten times. The chain has TRBV12-3 or TRBV12-4 and TRBJ2-7; 8 bases agree with TRBD1. Trimming at V came to 6 bases and at J to 5 bases, leaving 9 bases not matched to a gene. The CDR3 runs 14 residues. The CDR3 protein is CASSDRGSENEQYF. CDR3 sequence (DNA): TGTGCCAGCAGCGACAGGGGTTCGGAGAACGAGCAGTACTTC.

This clonotype showed up many times. This sequence joins TRBV6-2 or TRBV6-3 and TRBJ2-1, with TRBD2 identical over 11 bases. The CDR3 covers 15 residues. Germline CDR1 reads MNHEY; CDR2 reads SVGEGT. J gave up 6 bases and V 6 bases, and 7 bases lay outside the gene matches. The CDR3 is CASSLLAGGPNEQFF. The CDR3 bases are TGTGCCAGCAGCCTTCTAGCGGGGGGCCCCAATGAGCAGTTCTTC.

This clonotype was seen a few times. V and J are TRBV3-1 and TRBJ2-2; no firm D call. CDR3 length: 13 amino acids. Germline CDR1 reads LGHDT; CDR2 reads YNNKEL (reference sequence). V lost 8 bases, J lost 7 bases, and 14 bases lay in between. The CDR3 spells CASSVEYGGELFF. In DNA, the CDR3 is TGTGCCAGCTCGGTTGAGTACGGCGGGGAGCTGTTTTTT.

This clonotype was detected ten times or more. This chain links TRBV20-1 with TRBJ1-4; TRBD1 matches at 7 bases. In germline, CDR1 is DFQATT, CDR2 SNEGSKA (reference sequence). The V gene end was trimmed by 1 base and the J gene end by 8 bases; junction bases not matched to a gene: 16. CDR3 length: 17 residues. This CDR3 reads CSARGPGQRIAREKLFF. Written as DNA, the CDR3 is TGCAGTGCTAGAGGTCCGGGACAGCGGATTGCGAGGGAAAAACTGTTTTTT.